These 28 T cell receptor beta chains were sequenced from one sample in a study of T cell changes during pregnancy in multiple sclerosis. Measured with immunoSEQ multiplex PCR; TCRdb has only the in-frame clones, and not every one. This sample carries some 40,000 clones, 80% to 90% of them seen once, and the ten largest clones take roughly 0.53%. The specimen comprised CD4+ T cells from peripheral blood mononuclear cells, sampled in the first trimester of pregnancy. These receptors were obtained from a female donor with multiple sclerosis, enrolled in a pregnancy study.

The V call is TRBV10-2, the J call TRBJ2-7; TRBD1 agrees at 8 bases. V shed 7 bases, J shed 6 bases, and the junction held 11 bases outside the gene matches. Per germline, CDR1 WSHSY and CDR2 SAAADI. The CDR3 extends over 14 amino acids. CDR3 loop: CASNPTGEVGEQYF. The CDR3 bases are TGCGCCAGCAACCCGACAGGGGAGGTTGGCGAGCAGTACTTC.

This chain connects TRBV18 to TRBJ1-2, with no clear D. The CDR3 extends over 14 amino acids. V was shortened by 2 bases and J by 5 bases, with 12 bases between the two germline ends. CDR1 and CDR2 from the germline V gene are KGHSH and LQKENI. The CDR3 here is CASSPGREYYGYTF. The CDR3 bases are TGTGCCAGCTCACCAGGAAGGGAGTATTATGGCTACACCTTC.

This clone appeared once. The DNA for the CDR3 is TGCAGCGCCCCTGAGGGAGCGGGAGCCTACGAGCAGTACTTC. This encodes CSAPEGAGAYEQYF. The chain has TRBV29-1 and TRBJ2-7; 8 bases match TRBD2. Germline V gene sequence: CDR1 SQVTM, CDR2 ANQGSEA. Unmatched junction bases numbered 10, after V lost 7 bases and J lost 2 bases. The CDR3 is 14 amino acids.

In nucleotides, the CDR3 is TGTGCCAGCAAAACCGGGACTATCTCCTACGAGCAGTACTTC. Its protein is CASKTGTISYEQYF. V gene TRBV6-5 combines with J gene TRBJ2-7, with 7 bases identical to TRBD2. After removal of 7 bases from V and 0 bases from J, the junction contained 6 bases not matched to a gene. Germline assignment: CDR1 MNHEY and CDR2 SVGAGI. The CDR3 is 14 amino acids.

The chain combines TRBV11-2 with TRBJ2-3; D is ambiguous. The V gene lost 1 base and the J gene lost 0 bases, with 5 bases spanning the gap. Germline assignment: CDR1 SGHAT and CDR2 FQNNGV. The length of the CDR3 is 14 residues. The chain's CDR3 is CASSLAQSTDTQYF. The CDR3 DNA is TGTGCCAGCAGCTTAGCACAGAGCACAGATACGCAGTATTTT.

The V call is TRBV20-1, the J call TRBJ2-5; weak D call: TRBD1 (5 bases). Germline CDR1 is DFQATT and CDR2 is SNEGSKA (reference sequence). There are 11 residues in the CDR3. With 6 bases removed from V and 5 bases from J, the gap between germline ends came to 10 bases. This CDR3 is CSAVGLETQYF. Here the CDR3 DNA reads TGCAGTGCGGTGGGGCTTGAGACCCAGTACTTC.

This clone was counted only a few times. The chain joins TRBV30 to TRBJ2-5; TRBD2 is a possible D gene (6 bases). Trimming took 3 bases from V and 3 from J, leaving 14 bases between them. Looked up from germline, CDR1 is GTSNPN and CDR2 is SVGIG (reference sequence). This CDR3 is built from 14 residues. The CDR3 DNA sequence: TGTGCCTGGAGCGGGGGTACGGGAAAAGAGACCCAGTACTTC. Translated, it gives CAWSGGTGKETQYF.

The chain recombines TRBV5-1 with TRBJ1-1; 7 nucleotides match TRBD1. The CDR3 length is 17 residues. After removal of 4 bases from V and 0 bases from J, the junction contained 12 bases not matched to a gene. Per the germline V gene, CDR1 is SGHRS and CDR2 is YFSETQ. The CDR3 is CASSPRQGMSLNTEAFF. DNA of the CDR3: TGCGCCAGCAGCCCCCGACAGGGAATGAGCCTGAACACTGAAGCTTTCTTT.

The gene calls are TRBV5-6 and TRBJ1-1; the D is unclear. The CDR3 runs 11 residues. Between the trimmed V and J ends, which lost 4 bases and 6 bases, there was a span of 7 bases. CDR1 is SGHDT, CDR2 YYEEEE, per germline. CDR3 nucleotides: TGTGCCAGCAGCAGCGGGGCTGAAGCTTTCTTT. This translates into CASSSGAEAFF.

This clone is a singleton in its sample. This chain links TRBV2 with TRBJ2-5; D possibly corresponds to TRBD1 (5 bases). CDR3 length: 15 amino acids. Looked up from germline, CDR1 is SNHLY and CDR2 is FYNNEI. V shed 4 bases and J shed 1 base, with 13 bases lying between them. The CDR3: CASSARQTAQETQYF. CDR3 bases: TGTGCCAGCAGTGCGCGGCAGACAGCCCAAGAGACCCAGTACTTC.

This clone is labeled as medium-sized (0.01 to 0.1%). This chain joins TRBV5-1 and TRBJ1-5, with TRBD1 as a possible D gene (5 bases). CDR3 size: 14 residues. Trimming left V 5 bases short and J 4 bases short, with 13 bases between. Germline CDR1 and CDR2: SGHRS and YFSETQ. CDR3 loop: CASSPEGQNQPQHF. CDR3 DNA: TGCGCCAGCAGTCCGGAGGGGCAGAATCAGCCCCAGCATTTT.

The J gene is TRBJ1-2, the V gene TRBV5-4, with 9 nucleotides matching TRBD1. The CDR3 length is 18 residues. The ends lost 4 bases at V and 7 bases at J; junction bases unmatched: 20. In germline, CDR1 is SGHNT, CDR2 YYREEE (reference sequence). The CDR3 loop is CASSGSGTGINMVSGYTF. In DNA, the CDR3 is TGTGCCAGCAGCGGGAGCGGGACAGGGATAAATATGGTCAGTGGCTACACCTTC. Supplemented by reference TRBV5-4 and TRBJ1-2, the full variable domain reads ETGVTQSPTHLIKTRGQQVTLRCSSQSGHNTVSWYQQALGQGPQFIFQYYREEENGRGNFPPRFSGLQFPNYSSELNVNALELDDSALYLCASSGSGTGINMVSGYTFGSGTRLTVV.

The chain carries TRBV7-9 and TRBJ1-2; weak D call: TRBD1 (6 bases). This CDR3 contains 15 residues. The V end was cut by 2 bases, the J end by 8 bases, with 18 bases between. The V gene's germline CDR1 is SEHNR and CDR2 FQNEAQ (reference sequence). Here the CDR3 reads CASSLPAQGSQGYTF. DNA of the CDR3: TGTGCCAGCAGCTTACCCGCTCAGGGGTCGCAAGGCTACACCTTC.

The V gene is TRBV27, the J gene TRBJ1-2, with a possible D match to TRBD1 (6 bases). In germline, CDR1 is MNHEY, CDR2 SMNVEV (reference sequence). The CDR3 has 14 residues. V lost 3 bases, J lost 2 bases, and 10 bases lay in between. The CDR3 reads CASSFNRDNYGYTF. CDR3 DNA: TGTGCCAGCAGTTTTAACAGGGACAACTATGGCTACACCTTC.

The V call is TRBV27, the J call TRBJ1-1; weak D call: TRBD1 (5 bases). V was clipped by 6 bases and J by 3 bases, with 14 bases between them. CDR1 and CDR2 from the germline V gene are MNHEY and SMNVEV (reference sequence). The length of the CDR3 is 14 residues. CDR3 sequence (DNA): TGTGCCAGCAGCCCAAGGGGTCGGGACACTGAAGCTTTCTTT. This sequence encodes CASSPRGRDTEAFF.

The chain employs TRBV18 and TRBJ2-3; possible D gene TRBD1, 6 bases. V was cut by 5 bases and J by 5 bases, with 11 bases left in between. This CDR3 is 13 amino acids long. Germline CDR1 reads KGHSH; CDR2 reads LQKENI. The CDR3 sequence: CASSAYREDTQYF. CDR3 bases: TGTGCCAGCTCAGCTTACAGGGAAGATACGCAGTATTTT.

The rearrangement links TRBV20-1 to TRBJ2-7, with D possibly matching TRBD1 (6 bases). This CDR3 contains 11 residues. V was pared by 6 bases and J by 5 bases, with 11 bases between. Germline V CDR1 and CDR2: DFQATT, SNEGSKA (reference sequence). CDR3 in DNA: TGCAGTGCCCAACAGGGAAACGAGCAGTACTTC. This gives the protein CSAQQGNEQYF.

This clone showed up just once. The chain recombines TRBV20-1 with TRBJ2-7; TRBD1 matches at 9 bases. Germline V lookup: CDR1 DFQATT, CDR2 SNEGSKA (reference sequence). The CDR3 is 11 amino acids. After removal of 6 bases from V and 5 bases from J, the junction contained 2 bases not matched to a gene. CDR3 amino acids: CSARDRDEQYF. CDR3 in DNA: TGCAGTGCGAGGGACAGGGACGAGCAGTACTTC.

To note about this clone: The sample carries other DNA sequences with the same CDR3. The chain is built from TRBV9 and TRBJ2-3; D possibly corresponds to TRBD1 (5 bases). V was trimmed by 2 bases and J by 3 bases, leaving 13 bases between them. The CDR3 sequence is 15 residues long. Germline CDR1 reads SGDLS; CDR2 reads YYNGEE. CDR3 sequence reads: CASSVLGQGTDTQYF. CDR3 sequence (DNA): TGTGCCAGCAGCGTCTTGGGGCAGGGTACAGATACGCAGTATTTT.

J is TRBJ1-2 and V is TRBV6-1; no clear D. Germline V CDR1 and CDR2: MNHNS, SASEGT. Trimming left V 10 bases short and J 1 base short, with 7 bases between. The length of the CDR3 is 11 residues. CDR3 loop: CATFLNYGYTF. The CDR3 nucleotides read TGTGCCACTTTTCTTAACTATGGCTACACCTTC.

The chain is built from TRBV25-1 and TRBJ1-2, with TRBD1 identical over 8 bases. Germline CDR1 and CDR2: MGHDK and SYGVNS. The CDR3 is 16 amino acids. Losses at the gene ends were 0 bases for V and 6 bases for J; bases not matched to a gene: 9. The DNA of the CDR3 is TGTGCCAGCAGTGAATATGGGACAGGTGTCGGAGATGGCTACACCTTC. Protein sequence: CASSEYGTGVGDGYTF.

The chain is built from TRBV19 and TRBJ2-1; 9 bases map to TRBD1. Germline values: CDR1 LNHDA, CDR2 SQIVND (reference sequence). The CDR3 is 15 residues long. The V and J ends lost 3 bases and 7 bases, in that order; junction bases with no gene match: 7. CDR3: CASSIRGTGRNEQFF. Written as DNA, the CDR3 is TGTGCCAGTAGTATTAGGGGGACAGGGAGGAATGAGCAGTTCTTC.

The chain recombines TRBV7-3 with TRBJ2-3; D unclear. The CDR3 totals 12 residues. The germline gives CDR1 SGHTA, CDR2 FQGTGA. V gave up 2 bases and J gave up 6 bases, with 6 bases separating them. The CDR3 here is CASSLAPDTQYF. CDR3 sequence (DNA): TGTGCCAGCAGCTTAGCGCCCGATACGCAGTATTTT.

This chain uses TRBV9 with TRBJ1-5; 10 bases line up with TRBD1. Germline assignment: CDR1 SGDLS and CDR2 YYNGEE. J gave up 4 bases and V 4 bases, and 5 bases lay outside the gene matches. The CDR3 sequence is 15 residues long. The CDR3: CASSPADRGNQPQHF. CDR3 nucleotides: TGTGCCAGCAGCCCCGCGGACAGGGGGAATCAGCCCCAGCATTTT.

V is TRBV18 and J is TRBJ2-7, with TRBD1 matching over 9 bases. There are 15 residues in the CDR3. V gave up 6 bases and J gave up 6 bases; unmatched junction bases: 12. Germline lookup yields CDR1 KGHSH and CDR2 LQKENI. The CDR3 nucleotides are TGTGCCAGCTCTATAGGACAGGGGCGTATAACCGAGCAGTACTTC. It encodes CASSIGQGRITEQYF.

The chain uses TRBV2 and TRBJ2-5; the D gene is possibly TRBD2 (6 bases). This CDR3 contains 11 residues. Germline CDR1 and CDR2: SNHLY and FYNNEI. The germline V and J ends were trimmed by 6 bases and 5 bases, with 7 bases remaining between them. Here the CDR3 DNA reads TGTGCCAGCAGGGAGGGGGAGACCCAGTACTTC. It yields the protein CASREGETQYF.

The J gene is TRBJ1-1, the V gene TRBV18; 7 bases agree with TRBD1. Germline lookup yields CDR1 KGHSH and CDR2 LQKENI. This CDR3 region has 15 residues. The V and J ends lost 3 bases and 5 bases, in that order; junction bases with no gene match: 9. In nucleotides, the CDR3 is TGTGCCAGCTCACCCGACAGGGCGAGGGGTACTGAAGCTTTCTTT. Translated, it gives CASSPDRARGTEAFF.

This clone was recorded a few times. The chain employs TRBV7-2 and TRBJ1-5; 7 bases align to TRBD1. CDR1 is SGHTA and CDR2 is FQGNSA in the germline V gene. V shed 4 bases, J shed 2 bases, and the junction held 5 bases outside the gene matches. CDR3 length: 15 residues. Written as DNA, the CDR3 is TGTGCCAGCAGCTCCTCCGACAGGGGCAATCAGCCCCAGCATTTT. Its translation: CASSSSDRGNQPQHF.